This TCR beta chain was retrieved from a study of cytomegalovirus exposure and HLA in healthy donors. The study, taken as a whole, reports: It was 164 TCR beta chains that were listed as cytomegalovirus-associated.

Concerning this clone itself: Its antigen is unknown.

The donors belonged to the approximately 110-subject validation cohort, separate from the approximately 670-subject first cohort. The assay was immunoSEQ multiplex PCR, and TCRdb's table has in-frame clones only and misses some. The data show over 100,000 clones, roughly 90% seen once. The CDR3 length is 14 residues. Trimming took off 5 bases at V and 2 bases at J, with 12 bases between the two ends. Germline CDR1 MNHEY, CDR2 SVGAGI. The chain has TRBV6-5 and TRBJ2-5; a possible D gene is TRBD2 (6 bases). The sample comprised PBMCs. The receptor was isolated from a woman aged 18-29 years in good health and CMV-seropositive. CDR3 nucleotides: TGTGCCAGCAGTCACTTGGGACTGCAAGAGACCCAGTACTTC. Amino acid sequence: CASSHLGLQETQYF.